This T cell receptor (beta chain) appears in the sequencing data of a study of blood T cell repertoires in COVID-19. Here immunoSEQ multiplex PCR was the method, and the copy in TCRdb shows in-frame clones only, minus some. This sample carries more than 300,000 clones, around 91% of them seen once, and the ten largest clones take about 3.5%. This CDR3 spans 18 amino acids. Germline V CDR1 and CDR2: SGHNT, YYREEE (reference sequence). V dropped 6 bases and J dropped 4; count of bases not matched to a gene: 14. Sequenced material: peripheral blood. The receptor was derived from a woman between 18 and 29 years old who had recovered from COVID-19. The rearrangement links TRBV5-4 to TRBJ2-2; TRBD2 matches 11 bases. The CDR3 coding sequence is TGTGCCAGCACGGGCGGGACTAGCGGAACCGCGAGCACCGGGGAGCTGTTTTTT. Translating gives CASTGGTSGTASTGELFF.